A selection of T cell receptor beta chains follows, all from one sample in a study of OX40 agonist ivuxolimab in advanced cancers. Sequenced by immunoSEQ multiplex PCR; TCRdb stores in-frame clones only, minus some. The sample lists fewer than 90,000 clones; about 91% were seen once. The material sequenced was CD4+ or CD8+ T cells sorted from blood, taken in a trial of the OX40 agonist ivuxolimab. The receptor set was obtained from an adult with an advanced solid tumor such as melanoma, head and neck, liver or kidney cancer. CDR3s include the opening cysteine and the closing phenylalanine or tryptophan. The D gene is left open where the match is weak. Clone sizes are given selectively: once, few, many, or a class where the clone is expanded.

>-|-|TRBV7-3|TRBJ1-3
TGTGCCAGCAGCTTAGCCGGGTACGGAAACACCATATATTTT
CASSLAGYGNTIYF
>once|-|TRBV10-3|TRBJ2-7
TGTGCCATCAGTGACAGGGCAATGAACGAGCAGTACTTC
CAISDRAMNEQYF
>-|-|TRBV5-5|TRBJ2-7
TGTGCCAGCAGCCCGGGCGCCTACGAGCAGTACTTC
CASSPGAYEQYF
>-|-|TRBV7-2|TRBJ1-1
TGTGCCAGCAGCTTAGCTGGTCAGGGGTACACTGAAGCTTTCTTT
CASSLAGQGYTEAFF
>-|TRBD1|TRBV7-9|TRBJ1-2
TGTGCCAGCAGCATTGGACAGGGGGCTAACTATGGCTACACCTTC
CASSIGQGANYGYTF
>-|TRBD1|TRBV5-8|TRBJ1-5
TGTGCCAGCAGCTCCGGACAGGGGGATCAGCCCCAGCATTTT
CASSSGQGDQPQHF
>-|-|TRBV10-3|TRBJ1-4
TGTGCCATCAGTGAGTCGAGGCAGGCTAATGAAAAACTGTTTTTT
CAISESRQANEKLFF
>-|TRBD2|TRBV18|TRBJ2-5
TGTGCCAGCTCATCAGGACTAGCGGGAGGCTGGGGGGCCCAGTACTTC
CASSSGLAGGWGAQYF
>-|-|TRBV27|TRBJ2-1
TGTGCCAGCAGTTTATCGGGGACACACTACAATGAGCAGTTCTTC
CASSLSGTHYNEQFF
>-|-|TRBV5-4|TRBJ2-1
TGTGCCAGCAGCTTGGACAGGGAAGCCAGTGAGCAGTTCTTC
CASSLDREASEQFF
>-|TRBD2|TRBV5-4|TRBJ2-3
TGTGCCAGCAGCTTGGTATCGGGAGGCGGGACAGATACGCAGTATTTT
CASSLVSGGGTDTQYF
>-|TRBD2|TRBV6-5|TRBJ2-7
TGTGCCAGCAGTTACTCGGGGGGCGGGAGGGGCGAGCAGTACTTC
CASSYSGGGRGEQYF
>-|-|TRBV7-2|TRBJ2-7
TGTGCCAGCAGCTTGCTGAACTACGAGCAGTACTTC
CASSLLNYEQYF
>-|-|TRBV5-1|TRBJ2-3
TGCGCCAGCAGCTTGGCAGATACGCAGTATTTT
CASSLADTQYF
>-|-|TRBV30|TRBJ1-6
TGTGCCTGGAGGGTAACAGGGAAGTCCTATAATTCACCCCTCCACTTT
CAWRVTGKSYNSPLHF
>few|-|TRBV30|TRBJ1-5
TGTGCCTGGACCCGCGGGGGCCTCGATCAGCCCCAGCATTTT
CAWTRGGLDQPQHF
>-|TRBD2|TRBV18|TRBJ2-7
TGTGCCAGCTCACAAACCGGGCCTGGGGGGACTAGTTTCGACGAGCAGTACTTC
CASSQTGPGGTSFDEQYF
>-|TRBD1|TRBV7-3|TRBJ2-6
TGTGCCAGCAGCCCCAGGGGGCATGGGGCCAACGTCCTGACTTTC
CASSPRGHGANVLTF
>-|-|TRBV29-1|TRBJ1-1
TGCAGCCTTACCCGGGGTGGTTTGGACACTGAAGCTTTCTTT
CSLTRGGLDTEAFF
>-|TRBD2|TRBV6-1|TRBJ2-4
TGTGCCAGCAGTGAAGTAGGGAGGGGTGACATTCAGTACTTC
CASSEVGRGDIQYF
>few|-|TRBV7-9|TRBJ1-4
TGTGCCAGCAGCTTTGTAGGGGGGAGTGAAAAACTGTTTTTT
CASSFVGGSEKLFF
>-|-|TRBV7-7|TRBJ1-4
TGTGCCAGCAGCTTAGGCCCGGCGGAAAAACTGTTTTTT
CASSLGPAEKLFF
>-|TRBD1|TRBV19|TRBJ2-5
TGTGCCAGTACCCTGAGGACAGGGGCGAGGGAGACCCAGTACTTC
CASTLRTGARETQYF
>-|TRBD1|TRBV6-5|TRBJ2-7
TGTGCCAGCAGCGACCGACAGGGCGAGCAGTACTTC
CASSDRQGEQYF
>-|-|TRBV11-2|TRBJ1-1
TGTGCCACATCACTCAGCACTGAAGCTTTCTTT
CATSLSTEAFF
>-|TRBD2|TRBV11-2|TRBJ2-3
TGTGCCAGCAGCTTGAGGAGCGGGGGGAACACAGATACGCAGTATTTT
CASSLRSGGNTDTQYF
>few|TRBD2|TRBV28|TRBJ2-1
TGTGCCAGCAGTTCAATCCTACTAGCGGCAACCTACAATGAGCAGTTCTTC
CASSSILLAATYNEQFF
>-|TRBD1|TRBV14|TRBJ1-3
TGTGCCAGCGGGGACAGATATGGAAACACCATATATTTT
CASGDRYGNTIYF
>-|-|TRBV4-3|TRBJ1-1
TGCGCCAGCAGCCAAGATCACCGGACCGGTGAAGCTTTCTTT
CASSQDHRTGEAFF
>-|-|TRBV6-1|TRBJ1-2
TGTGCCAGCAGTGAAGGGTCAGGGTGGGGCTACACCTTC
CASSEGSGWGYTF
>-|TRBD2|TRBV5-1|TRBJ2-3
TGCGCCAGCAGCTTTCAGGACTCGACTAGCGGGGGGCTCAATACGCAGTATTTT
CASSFQDSTSGGLNTQYF
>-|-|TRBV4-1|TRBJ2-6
TGCGCCAGCAGCCAAAGTCCCCTATCAGGGGCGGGGGCCAACGTCCTGACTTTC
CASSQSPLSGAGANVLTF
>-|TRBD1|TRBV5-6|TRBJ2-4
TGTGCCAGCACCTTTACGAGACAGGGGTTCAAAAACATTCAGTACTTC
CASTFTRQGFKNIQYF
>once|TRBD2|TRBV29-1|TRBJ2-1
TGCAGCACCCCAGGGTCTAGCGGGAGTCCCTACAATGAGCAGTTCTTC
CSTPGSSGSPYNEQFF
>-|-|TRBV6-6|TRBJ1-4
TGTGCCAGCAGTCCCGGACAGGAAAAACTGTTTTTT
CASSPGQEKLFF
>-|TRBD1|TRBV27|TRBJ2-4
TGTGCCAGCAGTGAAAAACCGGGACAGGGGGCCAAAAATATTCAGTACTTC
CASSEKPGQGAKNIQYF
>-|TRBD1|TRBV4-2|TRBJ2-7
TGTGCCAGCAGCAAAGAATCGAGACAGGGCTACGAGCAGTACTTC
CASSKESRQGYEQYF
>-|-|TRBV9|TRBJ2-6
TGTGCCAGCACCAGTCTGGGGTCCAACGTCCTGACTTTC
CASTSLGSNVLTF
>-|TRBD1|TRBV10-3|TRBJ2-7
TGTGCCACTGGGACAGCCTCCTACGAGCAGTACTTC
CATGTASYEQYF
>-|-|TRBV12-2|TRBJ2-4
TGTGCAAGTCGCTTAGTTGGATCCTTAGCCAAAAACATTCAGTACTTC
CASRLVGSLAKNIQYF
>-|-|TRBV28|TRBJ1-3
TGTGCCAGCAGTGAAGGGTATACCATATATTTT
CASSEGYTIYF
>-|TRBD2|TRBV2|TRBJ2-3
TGTGCCAGCCGGGGGGGCCGGGCAGATACGCAGTATTTT
CASRGGRADTQYF
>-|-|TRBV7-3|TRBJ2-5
TGTGCCAGCAGAATCCAAGAGACCCAGTACTTC
CASRIQETQYF
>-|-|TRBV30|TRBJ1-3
TGTGCCTGGAGAAGCTTAGACCAGGTATATTTT
CAWRSLDQVYF
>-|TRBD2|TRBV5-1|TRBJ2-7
TGCGCCAGCAGCACGACTAGCGGGAGTACCTACGAGCAGTACTTC
CASSTTSGSTYEQYF
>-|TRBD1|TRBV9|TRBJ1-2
TGTGCCAGCAGCGGGCCAGGGGGAGGCTATGGCTACACCTTC
CASSGPGGGYGYTF
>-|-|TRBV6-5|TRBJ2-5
TGTGCCAGCAGTTATATGAAGGGTGAGACCCAGTACTTC
CASSYMKGETQYF
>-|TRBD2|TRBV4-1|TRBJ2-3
TGCGCCAGCAGCCACCCGACTAGCGGGAAGGATACGCAGTATTTT
CASSHPTSGKDTQYF
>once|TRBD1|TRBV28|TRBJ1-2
TGTGCCAGCAGTCGGGGACAGGGGGACCATGGCTACACCTTC
CASSRGQGDHGYTF
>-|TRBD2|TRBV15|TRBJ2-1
TGTGCCACCAGCAGAGAGCGGCTAGCGGGAGAACAAGAGTTCTTC
CATSRERLAGEQEFF
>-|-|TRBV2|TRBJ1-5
TGTGCCAGCAGTGAAGGAACGATCTACAACCCCCAGCATTTT
CASSEGTIYNPQHF
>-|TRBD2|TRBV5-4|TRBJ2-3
TGTGCCAGCAGCTCGCGGACTAGCGGGAGCACAGATACGCAGTATTTT
CASSSRTSGSTDTQYF
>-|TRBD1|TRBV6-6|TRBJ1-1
TGTGCCAGCTCATTAGGACAGGGCCCTGAAGCTTTCTTT
CASSLGQGPEAFF